The T cell receptor (beta chain) described here comes from a study of Ad26.COV2.S vaccination and SARS-CoV-2 variants. Deletions cut 3 bases from V and 6 bases from J, with 9 bases between. The length of the CDR3 is 13 residues. Germline V gene data show CDR1 as SGHVS and CDR2 as FQNEAQ. Assay used: immunoSEQ multiplex PCR; TCRdb lists only in-frame clones, some missing. This table holds fewer than 900,000 clones, more than 80% found once. Treatment: roughly 19 received Ad26.COV2.S at low or high dose, single or two shots; about 5 received placebo; per-sample allocation not given. It was on day 63 after the first vaccine or placebo injection that samples were taken. The administered vaccine (an Ad26 vector) expressed Wuhan-strain SARS-CoV-2 spike. Study-level points and caveats: Marked by substantial breadth, spike-specific CD8+ and CD4+ T cell responses were reportedly seen after vaccination.

This clone was observed once. The target antigen is unknown. The chain joins TRBV7-8 to TRBJ2-4; perhaps TRBD2 as D (5 bases). The material was peripheral blood, obtained in a trial of Ad26.COV2.S vaccine versus placebo. The clonotype comes from a person aged 18 to 59 who received the Ad26.COV2.S COVID-19 vaccine or a placebo. Here the CDR3 reads CASSLRTGNIQYF. CDR3 sequence (DNA): TGTGCCAGCAGCTTGAGGACTGGAAACATTCAGTACTTC. Full variable domain (rest looked up from reference TRBV7-8 and TRBJ2-4): GAGVSQSPRYKVAKRGQDVALRCDPISGHVSLFWYQQALGQGPEFLTYFQNEAQLDKSGLPSDRFFAERPEGSVSTLKIQRTQQEDSAVYLCASSLRTGNIQYFGAGTRLSVL.